This T cell receptor beta chain was recorded in a study of neurological immune-mediated disorders. Findings of the study overall: TCR clonal expansion peaked in HTLV-1-associated myelopathy patients and was lowest in multiple sclerosis patients.

At least ten counts were recorded for this clonotype. Antigen specificity is unknown. MiXCR, run by TCRdb on the 5' RACE reads, gives a single entry per CDR3 protein. The profile shows fewer than 70,000 distinct CDR3 sequences, roughly 9.8% of them singletons. V was trimmed by 0 bases and J by 5 bases, leaving 11 bases between them. From germline, CDR1 is SGHTA and CDR2 FQGTGA. The CDR3 is 14 residues long. Time point here: longitudinal time-point 2. This clonotype originated in a young man in good health. Sequencing used PBMCs. The V gene is TRBV7-3, the J gene TRBJ2-7; D not resolved. CDR3 bases: TGTGCCAGCAGCTTAACGGCCAGAACCGACGAGCAGTACTTC. It encodes CASSLTARTDEQYF.